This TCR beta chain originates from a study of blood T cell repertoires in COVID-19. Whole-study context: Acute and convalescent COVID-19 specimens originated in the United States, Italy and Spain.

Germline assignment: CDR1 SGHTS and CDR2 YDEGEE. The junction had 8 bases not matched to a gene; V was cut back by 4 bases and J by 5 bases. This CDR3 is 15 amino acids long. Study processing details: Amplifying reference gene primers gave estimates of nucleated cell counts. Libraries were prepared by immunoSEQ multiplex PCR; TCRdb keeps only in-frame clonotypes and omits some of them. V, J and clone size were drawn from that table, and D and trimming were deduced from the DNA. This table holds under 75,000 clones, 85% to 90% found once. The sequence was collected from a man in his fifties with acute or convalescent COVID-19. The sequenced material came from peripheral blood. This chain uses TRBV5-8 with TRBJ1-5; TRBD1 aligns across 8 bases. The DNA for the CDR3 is TGTGCCAGCAGCCCCCGACAGGGGACGGATCAGCCCCAGCATTTT. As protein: CASSPRQGTDQPQHF.